Below, 6 T cell receptor beta chains from the same sample are listed, as sequenced in a study of early T cells in non-severe SARS-CoV-2 infection (dated by TCRdb to about 2021). The library came from 5' RACE. The instrument was a NextSeq 500. Through fastp at Q25 and MiXCR, TCRdb rebuilt clones from the public reads, retaining in-frame beta chains. CDR3 protein sequences are deduplicated, and each keeps its most common genes and DNA. The sample table holds more than 55,000 distinct CDR3 sequences, of which about 6% were seen once. Of the sample, about 3% falls within the top ten clones. The sample was whole blood, taken at baseline. The source of these receptors is an adult who was a healthcare worker with PCR-confirmed SARS-CoV-2 infection or an uninfected control (not recorded which).

The sample holds many counts of this clonotype. The genes are TRBV7-6 and TRBJ2-1, with D perhaps matching TRBD2 (6 bases). The germline V gene has CDR1 SGHVS and CDR2 FNYEAQ. V was clipped by 5 bases and J by 0 bases, with 17 bases between them. The CDR3 runs 17 residues. CDR3 amino acids: CASSPSRGMSSYNEQFF. CDR3 coding DNA: TGTGCCAGCAGCCCAAGTCGCGGGATGAGCTCCTACAATGAGCAGTTCTTC. The full variable domain, rest sourced from reference TRBV7-6 and TRBJ2-1, is GAGVSQSPRYKVTKRGQDVALRCDPISGHVSLYWYRQALGQGPEFLTYFNYEAQQDKSGLPNDRFSAERPEGSISTLTIQRTEQRDSAMYRCASSPSRGMSSYNEQFFGPGTRLTVL.

The chain employs TRBV19 and TRBJ2-7, with D perhaps matching TRBD1 (5 bases). Trimming removed 5 bases from V and 5 bases from J, with 22 bases in between. This CDR3 has 16 residues. CDR1 and CDR2 from the germline V gene are LNHDA and SQIVND (reference sequence). As DNA, the CDR3 is TGTGCCAGTAGTGGCAGGGCTCTCGGAGTACCGGACGAGCAGTACTTC. Its protein product is CASSGRALGVPDEQYF.

This clonotype was counted at least ten times. The V call is TRBV7-3, the J call TRBJ2-5; D is ambiguous. The germline V gene encodes CDR1 SGHTA and CDR2 FQGTGA. V was pared by 2 bases and J by 2 bases, with 12 bases between. This CDR3 spans 15 amino acids. CDR3 protein: CASSLWSPPQETQYF. The CDR3 DNA is TGTGCCAGCAGCTTATGGTCTCCCCCACAAGAGACCCAGTACTTC.

This clonotype was picked up a small number of times. The chain links TRBV10-3 to TRBJ2-7; D is perhaps TRBD2 (5 bases). From germline, CDR1 is ENHRY and CDR2 SYGVKD. Trimming cost V 3 bases and J 1 base, with 10 bases left between them. The CDR3 length is 14 residues. The CDR3 DNA reads TGTGCCATCAGTGACACTAGGGATTCCTACGAGCAGTACTTC. Residues: CAISDTRDSYEQYF.

This chain's CDR3 is CASTPPGRDTQYF. As DNA, the CDR3 is TGTGCCAGCACCCCTCCCGGGCGGGATACGCAGTATTTT. The chain links TRBV28 to TRBJ2-3; D remains ambiguous. Germline assignment: CDR1 MDHEN and CDR2 SYDVKM. The CDR3 sequence is 13 residues long. Trimming left V 7 bases short and J 6 bases short, with 14 bases between.

Many counts were recorded for this clonotype. J is TRBJ2-1 and V is TRBV11-2, with a possible D match to TRBD2 (6 bases). This CDR3 has 19 residues. V lost 2 bases and J lost 0, with 20 bases in between. The V gene's germline CDR1 is SGHAT and CDR2 FQNNGV. CDR3 in amino acids: CASSLRGLQTRSSYNEQFF. The CDR3 nucleotides are TGTGCCAGCAGCTTAAGGGGACTCCAGACTAGGAGCTCCTACAATGAGCAGTTCTTC.